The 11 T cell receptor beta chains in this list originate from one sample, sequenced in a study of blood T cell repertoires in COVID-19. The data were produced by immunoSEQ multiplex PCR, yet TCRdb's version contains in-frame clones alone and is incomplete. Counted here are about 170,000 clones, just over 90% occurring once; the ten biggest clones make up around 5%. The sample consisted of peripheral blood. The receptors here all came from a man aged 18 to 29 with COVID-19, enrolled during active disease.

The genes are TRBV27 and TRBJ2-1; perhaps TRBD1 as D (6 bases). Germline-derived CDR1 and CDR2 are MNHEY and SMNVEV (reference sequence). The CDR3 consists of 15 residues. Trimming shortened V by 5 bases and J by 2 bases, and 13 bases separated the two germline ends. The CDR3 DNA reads TGTGCCAGCAGTATGGACAGCTACCCCTACAATGAGCAGTTCTTC. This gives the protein CASSMDSYPYNEQFF.

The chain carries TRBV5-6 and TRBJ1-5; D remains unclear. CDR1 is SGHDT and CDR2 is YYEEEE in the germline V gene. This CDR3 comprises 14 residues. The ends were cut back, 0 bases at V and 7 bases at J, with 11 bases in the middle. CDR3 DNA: TGTGCCAGCAGCTTGGCCCGGTCCCGGCAGCCCCAGCATTTT. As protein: CASSLARSRQPQHF.

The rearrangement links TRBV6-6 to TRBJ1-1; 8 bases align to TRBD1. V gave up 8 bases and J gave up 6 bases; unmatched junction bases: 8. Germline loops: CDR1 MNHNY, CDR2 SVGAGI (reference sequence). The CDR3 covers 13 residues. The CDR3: CASPGTGSSEAFF. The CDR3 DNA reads TGTGCCAGCCCCGGGACAGGAAGCTCTGAAGCTTTCTTT.

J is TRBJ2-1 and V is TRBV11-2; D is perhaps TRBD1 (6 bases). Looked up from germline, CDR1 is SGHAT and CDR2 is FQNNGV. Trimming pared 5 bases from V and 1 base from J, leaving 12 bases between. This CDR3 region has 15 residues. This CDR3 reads CASSPGQGSYNEQFF. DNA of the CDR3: TGTGCCAGCAGCCCGGGCCAGGGGTCCTACAATGAGCAGTTCTTC.

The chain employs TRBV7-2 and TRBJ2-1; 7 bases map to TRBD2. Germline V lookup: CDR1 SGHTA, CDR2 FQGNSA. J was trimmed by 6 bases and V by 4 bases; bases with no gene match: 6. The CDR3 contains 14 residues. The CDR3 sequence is CASSYSTSSNEQFF. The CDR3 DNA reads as TGTGCCAGCAGCTATTCGACTAGCTCCAATGAGCAGTTCTTC.

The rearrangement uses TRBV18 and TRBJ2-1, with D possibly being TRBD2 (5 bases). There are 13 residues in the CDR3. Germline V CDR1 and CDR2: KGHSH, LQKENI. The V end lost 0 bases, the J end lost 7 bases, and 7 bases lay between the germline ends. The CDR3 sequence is CASSPPGENEQFF. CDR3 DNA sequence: TGTGCCAGCTCACCACCGGGAGAAAATGAGCAGTTCTTC.

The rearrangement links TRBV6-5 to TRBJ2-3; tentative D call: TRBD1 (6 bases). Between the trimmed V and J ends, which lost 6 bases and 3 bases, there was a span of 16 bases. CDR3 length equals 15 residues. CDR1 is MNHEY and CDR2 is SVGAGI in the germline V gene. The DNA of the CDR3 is TGTGCCAGCAGCCCCCGAGGACAGCGAACAGATACGCAGTATTTT. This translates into CASSPRGQRTDTQYF.

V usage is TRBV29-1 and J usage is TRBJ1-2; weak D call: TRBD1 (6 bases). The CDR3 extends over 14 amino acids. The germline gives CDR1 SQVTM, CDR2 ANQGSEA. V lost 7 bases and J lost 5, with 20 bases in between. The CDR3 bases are TGCAGCGCGGTTCCCCAGACAGGCGGATATGGCTACACCTTC. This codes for CSAVPQTGGYGYTF. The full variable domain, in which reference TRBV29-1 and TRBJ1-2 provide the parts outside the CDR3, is SAVISQKPSRDICQRGTSLTIQCQVDSQVTMMFWYRQQPGQSLTLIATANQGSEATYESGFVIDKFPISRPNLTFSTLTVSNMSPEDSSIYLCSAVPQTGGYGYTFGSGTRLTVV.

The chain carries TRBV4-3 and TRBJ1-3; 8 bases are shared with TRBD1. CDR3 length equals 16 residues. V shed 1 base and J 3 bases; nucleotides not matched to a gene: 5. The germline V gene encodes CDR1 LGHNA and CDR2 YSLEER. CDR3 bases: TGCGCCAGCAGCCAAGCCCCGACAGGGGTTGGAAACACCATATATTTT. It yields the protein CASSQAPTGVGNTIYF.

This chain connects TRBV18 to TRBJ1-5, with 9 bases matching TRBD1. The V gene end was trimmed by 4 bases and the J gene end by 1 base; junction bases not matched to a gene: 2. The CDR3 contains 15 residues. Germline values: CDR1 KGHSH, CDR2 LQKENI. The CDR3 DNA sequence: TGTGCCAGCTCACGGACAGGGGCGAGCAATCAGCCCCAGCATTTT. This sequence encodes CASSRTGASNQPQHF.

CDR3 in amino acids: CASSEKPDSEQYF. The CDR3 nucleotides are TGTGCCAGCAGCGAGAAACCGGACAGCGAGCAGTACTTC. The chain employs TRBV11-2 and TRBJ2-7; TRBD1 is a possible D gene (6 bases). The CDR3 consists of 13 residues. V shed 5 bases and J shed 6 bases, with 14 bases lying between them. Per the germline V gene, CDR1 is SGHAT and CDR2 is FQNNGV.